This T cell receptor (beta chain) appears in the sequencing data of a study of cytomegalovirus exposure and HLA in healthy donors. Each donor was healthy, and each was a bone marrow donor. Turning to this clone: Its specificity is unknown.

There are 17 residues in the CDR3. Trimming removed 4 bases from V and 0 bases from J; junction bases left unmatched: 6. Germline lookup yields CDR1 LNHDA and CDR2 SQIVND (reference sequence). Regarding the study as a whole: Analysis was carried out at a later point, and it linked a missense DCLRE1C variant to TCR beta V- and J-gene trimming. In a later analysis, parvovirus B19, influenza, CMV and Epstein-Barr virus appeared linked to several top co-occurrence clusters. Cytomegalovirus association was listed for 150 to 200 TCR beta chains.

13 Jbeta primers and 60 Vbeta primers were used for the PCR. This table comes from immunoSEQ multiplex PCR, and its TCRdb copy is limited to in-frame clones, with some not included. The sample records about 100,000 clones, 60% to 85% being singletons. This clonotype originated in a man aged 45-65 years in good health and CMV-seronegative. The specimen was PBMCs. The chain has TRBV19 and TRBJ2-2; 9 positions match TRBD1. CDR3 in amino acids: CASSKNRGPANTGELFF. Written as DNA, the CDR3 is TGTGCCAGTAGTAAAAACAGGGGGCCCGCGAACACCGGGGAGCTGTTTTTT.